What follows describes a single TCR beta chain. The data belong to a study of T cell changes during pregnancy in multiple sclerosis. The protocol was immunoSEQ multiplex PCR, while the TCRdb copy is restricted to in-frame clones and leaves out a portion. There are 50,000 to 65,000 clones in the sample; 75% to 90% occur only once, and around 1.8% lies in the top ten. This TCR derives from a female donor with multiple sclerosis, enrolled in a pregnancy study. The material sequenced was peripheral blood, taken after pregnancy.

The CDR3, as DNA: TGTGCCAGCAGTTACTCGGGCAGAAACAATGAGCAGTTCTTC. Encoded protein: CASSYSGRNNEQFF. J is TRBJ2-1 and V is TRBV6-6; D gene uncertain. Germline V CDR1 and CDR2: MNHNY, SVGAGI (reference sequence). Deletions cut 0 bases from V and 5 bases from J, with 8 bases between. CDR3 size: 14 residues.